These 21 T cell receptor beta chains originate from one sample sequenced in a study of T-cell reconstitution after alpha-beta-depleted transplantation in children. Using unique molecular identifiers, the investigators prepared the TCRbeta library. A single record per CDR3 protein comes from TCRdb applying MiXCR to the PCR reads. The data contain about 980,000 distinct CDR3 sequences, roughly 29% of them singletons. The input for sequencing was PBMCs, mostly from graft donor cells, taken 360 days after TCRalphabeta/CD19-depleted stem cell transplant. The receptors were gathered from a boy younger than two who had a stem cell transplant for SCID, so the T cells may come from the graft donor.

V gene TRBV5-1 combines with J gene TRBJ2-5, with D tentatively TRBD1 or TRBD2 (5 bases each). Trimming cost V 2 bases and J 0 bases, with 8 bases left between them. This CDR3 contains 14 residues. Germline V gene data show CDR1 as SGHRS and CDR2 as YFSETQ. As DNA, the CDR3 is TGCGCCAGCAGCTTCAGGGAGTACCAAGAGACCCAGTACTTC. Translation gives CASSFREYQETQYF. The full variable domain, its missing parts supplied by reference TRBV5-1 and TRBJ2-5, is KAGVTQTPRYLIKTRGQQVTLSCSPISGHRSVSWYQQTPGQGLQFLFEYFSETQRNKGNFPGRFSGRQFSNSRSEMNVSTLELGDSALYLCASSFREYQETQYFGPGTRLLVL.

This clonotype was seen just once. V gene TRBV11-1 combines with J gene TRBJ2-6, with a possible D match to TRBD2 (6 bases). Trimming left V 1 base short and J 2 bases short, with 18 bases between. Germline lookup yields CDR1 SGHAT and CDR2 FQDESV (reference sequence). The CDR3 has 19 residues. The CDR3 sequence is CASSLGAGGDAAGANVLTF. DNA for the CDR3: TGTGCCAGCAGCTTAGGGGCCGGGGGAGATGCTGCTGGGGCCAACGTCCTGACTTTC.

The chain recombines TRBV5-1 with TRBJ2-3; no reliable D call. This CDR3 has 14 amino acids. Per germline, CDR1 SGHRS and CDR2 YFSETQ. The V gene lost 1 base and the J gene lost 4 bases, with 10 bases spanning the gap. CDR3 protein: CASSLMARPDTQYF. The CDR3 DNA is TGCGCCAGCAGCTTGATGGCGAGGCCAGATACGCAGTATTTT.

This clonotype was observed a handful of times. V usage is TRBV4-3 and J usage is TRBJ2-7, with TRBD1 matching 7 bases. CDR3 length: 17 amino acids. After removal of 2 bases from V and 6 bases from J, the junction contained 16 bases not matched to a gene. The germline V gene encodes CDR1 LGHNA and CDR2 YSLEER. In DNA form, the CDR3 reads TGCGCCAGCAGCCAAAAAGCCCGCAATCGACAGGGCGGCGAGCAGTACTTC. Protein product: CASSQKARNRQGGEQYF.

CDR3 sequence: CASSLRGQGASYNSPLHF. DNA for the CDR3: TGTGCCAGCAGTTTACGGGGACAGGGGGCTTCCTATAATTCACCCCTCCACTTT. The rearrangement links TRBV27 to TRBJ1-6; 12 bases line up with TRBD1. CDR3 length: 18 amino acids. After removal of 2 bases from V and 1 base from J, the junction contained 3 bases not matched to a gene. CDR1 and CDR2 (germline): MNHEY, SMNVEV (reference sequence).

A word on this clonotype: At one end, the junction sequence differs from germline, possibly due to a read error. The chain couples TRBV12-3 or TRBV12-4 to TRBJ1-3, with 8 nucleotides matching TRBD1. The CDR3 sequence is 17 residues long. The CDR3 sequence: CASSPRTGKISGNTVYF. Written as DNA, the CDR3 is TGTGCCAGCAGTCCGAGGACAGGGAAGATCTCTGGAAACACCGTATATTTT.

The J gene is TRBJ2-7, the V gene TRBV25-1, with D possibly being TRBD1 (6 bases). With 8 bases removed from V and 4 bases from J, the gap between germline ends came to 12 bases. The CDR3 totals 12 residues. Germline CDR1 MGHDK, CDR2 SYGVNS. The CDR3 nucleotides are TGTGCCAGCGGCCGACAGGTTTACGAGCAGTACTTC. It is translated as CASGRQVYEQYF.

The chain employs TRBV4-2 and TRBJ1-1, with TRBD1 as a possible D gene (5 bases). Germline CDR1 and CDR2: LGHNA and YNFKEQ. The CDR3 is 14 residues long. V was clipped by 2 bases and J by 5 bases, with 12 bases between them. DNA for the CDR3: TGTGCCAGCAGCCAATGGGGGGGTACTACTGAAGCTTTCTTT. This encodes CASSQWGGTTEAFF.

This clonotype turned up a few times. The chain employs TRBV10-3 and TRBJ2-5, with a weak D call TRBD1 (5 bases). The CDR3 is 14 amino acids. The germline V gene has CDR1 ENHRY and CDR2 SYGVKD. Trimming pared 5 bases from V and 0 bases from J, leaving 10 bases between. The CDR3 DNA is TGTGCCATCAGTAAAGCAGGGTACCAAGAGACCCAGTACTTC. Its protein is CAISKAGYQETQYF.

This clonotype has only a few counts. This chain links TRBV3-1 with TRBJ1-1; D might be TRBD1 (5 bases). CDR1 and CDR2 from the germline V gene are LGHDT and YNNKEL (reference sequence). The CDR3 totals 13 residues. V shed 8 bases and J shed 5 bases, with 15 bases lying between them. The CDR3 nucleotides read TGTGCCAGCGTCAGGGTAGGGCAGACTGAAGCTTTCTTT. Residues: CASVRVGQTEAFF.

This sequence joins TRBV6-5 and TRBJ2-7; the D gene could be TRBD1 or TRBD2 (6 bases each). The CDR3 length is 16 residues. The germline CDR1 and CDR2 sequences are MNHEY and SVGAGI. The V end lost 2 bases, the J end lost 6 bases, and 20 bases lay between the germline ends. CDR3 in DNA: TGTGCCAGCAGTTACACGGGGGCACCCCCGTGGGGCGAGCAGTACTTC. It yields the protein CASSYTGAPPWGEQYF.

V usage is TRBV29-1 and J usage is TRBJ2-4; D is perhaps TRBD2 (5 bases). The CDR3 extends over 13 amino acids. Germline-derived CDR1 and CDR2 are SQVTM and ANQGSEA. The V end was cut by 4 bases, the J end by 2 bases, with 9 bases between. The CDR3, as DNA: TGCAGCGTTGCGGGGAGTCCCAAAAACATTCAGTACTTC. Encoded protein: CSVAGSPKNIQYF.

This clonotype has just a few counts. The CDR3 spells CASSQGGTYQETQYF. Written as DNA, the CDR3 is TGTGCCAGCAGCCAAGGTGGGACTTACCAAGAGACCCAGTACTTC. This sequence joins TRBV4-2 and TRBJ2-5, with D maybe TRBD2 (6 bases). Germline CDR1 reads LGHNA; CDR2 reads YNFKEQ. Trimming removed 1 base from V and 0 bases from J, with 9 bases in between. The CDR3 is made up of 15 amino acids.

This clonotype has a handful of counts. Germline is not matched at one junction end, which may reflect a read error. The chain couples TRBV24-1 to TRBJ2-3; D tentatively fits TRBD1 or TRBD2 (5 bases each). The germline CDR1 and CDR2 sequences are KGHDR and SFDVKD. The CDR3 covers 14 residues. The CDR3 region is CSGTGTSSTDTQYF. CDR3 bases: TGCTCAGGGACCGGGACGTCTAGCACAGATACGCAGTATTTT.

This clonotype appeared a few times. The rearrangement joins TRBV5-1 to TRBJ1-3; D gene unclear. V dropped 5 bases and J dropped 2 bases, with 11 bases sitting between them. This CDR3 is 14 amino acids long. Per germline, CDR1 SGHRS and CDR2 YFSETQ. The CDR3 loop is CASRVGLAGNTIYF. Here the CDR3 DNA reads TGCGCCAGCAGGGTTGGATTAGCTGGAAACACCATATATTTT.

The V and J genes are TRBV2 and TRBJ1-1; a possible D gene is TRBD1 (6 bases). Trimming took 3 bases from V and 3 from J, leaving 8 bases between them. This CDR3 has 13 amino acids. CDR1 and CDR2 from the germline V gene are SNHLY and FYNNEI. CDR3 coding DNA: TGTGCCAGCAGTGATACAGGGTACACTGAAGCTTTCTTT. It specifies CASSDTGYTEAFF.

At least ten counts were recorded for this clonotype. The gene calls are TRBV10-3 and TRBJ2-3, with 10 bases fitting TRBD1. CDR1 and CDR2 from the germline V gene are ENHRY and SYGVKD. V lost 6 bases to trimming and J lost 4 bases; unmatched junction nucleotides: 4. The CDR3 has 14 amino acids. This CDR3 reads CAISHGQGADTQYF. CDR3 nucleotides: TGTGCCATCAGCCATGGACAGGGGGCAGATACGCAGTATTTT.

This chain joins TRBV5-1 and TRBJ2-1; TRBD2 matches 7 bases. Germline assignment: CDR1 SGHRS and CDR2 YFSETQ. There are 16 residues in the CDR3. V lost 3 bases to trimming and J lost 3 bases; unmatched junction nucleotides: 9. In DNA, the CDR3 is TGCGCCAGCAGCTCCCCCAGGGAGGGTGGCTACAATGAGCAGTTCTTC. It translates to CASSSPREGGYNEQFF. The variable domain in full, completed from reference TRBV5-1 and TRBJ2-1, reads KAGVTQTPRYLIKTRGQQVTLSCSPISGHRSVSWYQQTPGQGLQFLFEYFSETQRNKGNFPGRFSGRQFSNSRSEMNVSTLELGDSALYLCASSSPREGGYNEQFFGPGTRLTVL.

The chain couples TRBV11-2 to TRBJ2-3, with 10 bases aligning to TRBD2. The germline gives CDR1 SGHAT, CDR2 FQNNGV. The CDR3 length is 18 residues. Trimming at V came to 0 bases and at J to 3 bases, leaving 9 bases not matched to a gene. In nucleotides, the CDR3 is TGTGCCAGCAGCTTAGATCATGTGCTAGCGGGGGTGACAGATACGCAGTATTTT. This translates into CASSLDHVLAGVTDTQYF.

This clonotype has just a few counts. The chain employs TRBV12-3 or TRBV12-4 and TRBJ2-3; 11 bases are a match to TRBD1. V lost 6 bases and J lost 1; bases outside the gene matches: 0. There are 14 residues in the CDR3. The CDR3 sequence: CASRDRGRTDTQYF. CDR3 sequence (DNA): TGTGCCAGCAGGGACAGGGGGCGCACAGATACGCAGTATTTT.

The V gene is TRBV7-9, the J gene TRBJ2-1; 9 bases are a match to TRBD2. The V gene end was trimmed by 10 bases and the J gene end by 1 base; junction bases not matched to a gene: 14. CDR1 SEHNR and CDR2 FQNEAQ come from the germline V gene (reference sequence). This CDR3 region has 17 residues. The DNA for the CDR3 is TGTGCCATCGGCCTAGGGCTAGCGGGGTTTTCCTACAATGAGCAGTTCTTC. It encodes CAIGLGLAGFSYNEQFF.